What follows are 21 T cell receptor beta chains derived from one specimen sequenced in a study of shared clonotypes between healthy human individuals. Measured with immunoSEQ multiplex PCR; TCRdb has only the in-frame clones, and not every one. The table has about 980,000 clones, about 80% seen once. Sequencing was performed on memory CD4+ T cells sorted from blood. Described subset: CD45RA-negative fraction. Receptors were obtained from a man younger than 30 in good health.

The rearrangement joins TRBV5-1 to TRBJ1-6; TRBD1 matches at 7 bases. The V gene end was trimmed by 6 bases and the J gene end by 7 bases; junction bases not matched to a gene: 4. This CDR3 spans 13 amino acids. Germline values: CDR1 SGHRS, CDR2 YFSETQ. DNA for the CDR3: TGCGCCAGCAAAGGGACAGTGAATTCACCCCTCCACTTT. Its protein product is CASKGTVNSPLHF.

V and J are TRBV5-1 and TRBJ2-7; D may be TRBD2 (8 bases). The germline V gene encodes CDR1 SGHRS and CDR2 YFSETQ. The CDR3 spans 18 residues. Trimming took 4 bases from V and 6 from J, leaving 29 bases between them. In nucleotides, the CDR3 is TGCGCCAGCAGCCCGGGACAGCCGGGACTAGTCCCGCGGGGCGAGCAGTACTTC. This sequence encodes CASSPGQPGLVPRGEQYF.

This CDR3 is CASSESGLAGVLRSYEQYF. The CDR3 DNA is TGTGCCAGCAGTGAATCGGGACTAGCGGGAGTACTTCGGTCCTACGAGCAGTACTTC. The V and J genes are TRBV28 and TRBJ2-7; 14 nucleotides align to TRBD2. Germline lookup yields CDR1 MDHEN and CDR2 SYDVKM. V was clipped by 5 bases and J by 1 base; unmatched bases: 13. CDR3 length: 19 amino acids.

This chain links TRBV27 with TRBJ1-6, with D possibly TRBD1 on 5 matching bases. V was trimmed by 3 bases and J by 5 bases, leaving 8 bases between them. The CDR3 runs to 14 residues. Germline assignment: CDR1 MNHEY and CDR2 SMNVEV (reference sequence). This CDR3 is CASSFRGNNSPLHF. For the CDR3, the DNA is TGTGCCAGCAGTTTTAGGGGTAATAATTCACCCCTCCACTTT.

Concerning this clone: A read error is likely here: a far larger clone is one base away. The chain is built from TRBV27 and TRBJ1-5; 7 nucleotides align to TRBD1. Germline CDR1 reads MNHEY; CDR2 reads SMNVEV (reference sequence). The CDR3 sequence is 15 residues long. In DNA form, the CDR3 reads TGTGCCGGCAGCTTACAGGGGAGGCACAATCAGCCCCAGCATTTT. Residues: CAGSLQGRHNQPQHF.

The chain joins TRBV30 to TRBJ2-1, with unresolved D. V lost 1 base and J 4 bases, leaving 11 bases between the germline ends. Per germline, CDR1 GTSNPN and CDR2 SVGIG (reference sequence). The CDR3 runs to 14 residues. DNA for the CDR3: TGTGCCTGGAGTGATAGGACGCATTACAATGAGCAGTTCTTC. Translating it yields CAWSDRTHYNEQFF.

In this sample, this clone turned up many times. The CDR3 spells CASNPSGDSHSYEQYF. CDR3 bases: TGTGCCAGCAACCCATCAGGGGACAGTCACTCCTACGAGCAGTACTTC. This chain uses TRBV6-6 with TRBJ2-7; 7 nucleotides align to TRBD1. Germline V gene lookup returns CDR1 MNHNY and CDR2 SVGAGI (reference sequence). There are 16 residues in the CDR3. The trim removed 7 bases at V and 0 bases at J, leaving 12 bases unmatched.

This clone was found a few times. This chain connects TRBV29-1 to TRBJ2-5, with a possible D match to TRBD2 (5 bases). Germline loops: CDR1 SQVTM, CDR2 ANQGSEA. V was shortened by 6 bases and J by 5 bases, with 16 bases between the two germline ends. This CDR3 contains 13 residues. In nucleotides, the CDR3 is TGCAGCGTGAAAAAAACTAGAGGGGAGACCCAGTACTTC. This codes for CSVKKTRGETQYF.

The chain joins TRBV30 to TRBJ2-7, with D perhaps matching TRBD2 (5 bases). This CDR3 is 14 amino acids long. V was trimmed by 0 bases and J by 6 bases, leaving 15 bases between them. Germline assignment: CDR1 GTSNPN and CDR2 SVGIG (reference sequence). The CDR3 is CAWSVSFLAGEQYF. The CDR3 DNA reads as TGTGCCTGGAGTGTCTCATTCCTAGCAGGCGAGCAGTACTTC.

In this sample, this clone turned up a few times. The chain has TRBV9 and TRBJ1-1; D uncertain. The CDR3 totals 14 residues. Germline CDR1 reads SGDLS; CDR2 reads YYNGEE. Trimming left V 3 bases short and J 3 bases short, with 12 bases between. For the CDR3, the DNA is TGTGCCAGCAGCGCGCCCCCGAGGGACACTGAAGCTTTCTTT. Its protein product is CASSAPPRDTEAFF.

Points on this clone: Other DNA sequences within the sample encode an identical CDR3. This chain joins TRBV5-1 and TRBJ2-1; D remains ambiguous. CDR3 length: 13 residues. V gave up 0 bases and J gave up 6 bases, with 7 bases separating them. CDR1 and CDR2 (germline): SGHRS, YFSETQ. The CDR3 is CASSLVFGNEQFF. DNA for the CDR3: TGCGCCAGCAGCTTGGTGTTTGGCAATGAGCAGTTCTTC.

The V and J genes are TRBV2 and TRBJ2-4; a weak D match, TRBD1 (5 bases). Trimming took 3 bases from V and 4 from J, leaving 16 bases between them. Germline V gives CDR1 SNHLY, CDR2 FYNNEI. CDR3 size: 16 residues. CDR3 nucleotides: TGTGCCAGCAGTGACGGAACTGGAAGACAGAAAAACATTCAGTACTTC. Its protein product is CASSDGTGRQKNIQYF.

In this sample, this clone turned up once. The CDR3, as DNA: TGTGCCAGCAGGCGCGGACTAGCGCTCACAGATACGCAGTATTTT. It codes for CASRRGLALTDTQYF. The V and J genes are TRBV5-6 and TRBJ2-3, with 9 bases matching TRBD2. This CDR3 is 15 amino acids long. Germline V CDR1 and CDR2: SGHDT, YYEEEE. The V and J ends lost 5 bases and 2 bases, in that order; junction bases with no gene match: 6.

The count of this clone is one. The chain has TRBV30 and TRBJ2-3, with 8 nucleotides matching TRBD1. Trimming cost V 3 bases and J 4 bases; bases outside gene matches: 9. Germline lookup yields CDR1 GTSNPN and CDR2 SVGIG (reference sequence). There are 15 residues in the CDR3. CDR3 amino acids: CAWRLGGQAPDTQYF. CDR3 bases: TGTGCCTGGAGGTTGGGGGGACAGGCGCCAGATACGCAGTATTTT. The complete variable domain, with remaining parts taken from reference TRBV30 and TRBJ2-3, reads SQTIHQWPATLVQPVGSPLSLECTVEGTSNPNLYWYRQAAGRGLQLLFYSVGIGQISSEVPQNLSASRPQDRQFILSSKKLLLSDSGFYLCAWRLGGQAPDTQYFGPGTRLTVL.

The CDR3 region is CASSESRTGGDTQYF. The DNA for the CDR3 is TGCGCCAGCAGTGAGTCGCGTACGGGAGGGGATACGCAGTATTTT. The chain has TRBV10-1 and TRBJ2-3, with 8 bases identical to TRBD2. V was clipped by 0 bases and J by 6 bases; unmatched bases: 5. CDR1 is WNHNN and CDR2 is SYGVQD in the germline V gene (reference sequence). There are 15 residues in the CDR3.

The chain combines TRBV7-2 with TRBJ2-3; 8 bases align to TRBD1. Germline CDR1 SGHTA, CDR2 FQGNSA. The CDR3 contains 16 residues. Trimming at V came to 5 bases and at J to 11 bases, leaving 18 bases not matched to a gene. CDR3 nucleotides: TGTGCCAGCAGCCCCACGTTGGCAGGGGGCGCGGTTGGGCAGTATTTT. Translated: CASSPTLAGGAVGQYF.

The rearrangement uses TRBV29-1 and TRBJ1-4, with D possibly matching TRBD1 (6 bases). V was pared by 6 bases and J by 7 bases, with 12 bases between. CDR3 length: 12 amino acids. Germline V lookup: CDR1 SQVTM, CDR2 ANQGSEA. CDR3 bases: TGCAGCGTGACACAGGGAGGTGAAAAACTGTTTTTT. Translating gives CSVTQGGEKLFF.

The chain carries TRBV29-1 and TRBJ1-1; the D is unclear. Germline V gene data show CDR1 as SQVTM and CDR2 as ANQGSEA. This CDR3 comprises 11 residues. Trimming cost V 4 bases and J 4 bases, with 7 bases left between them. The CDR3 region is CSVAAGTEAFF. Here the CDR3 DNA reads TGCAGCGTTGCCGCTGGCACTGAAGCTTTCTTT.

The CDR3 nucleotides are TGTGCCAGCCAGTCGGGCCTAGCGGGTGACTACGAGCAGTACTTC. Its translation: CASQSGLAGDYEQYF. The chain joins TRBV6-1 to TRBJ2-7, with 8 bases identical to TRBD2. Trimming cost V 8 bases and J 3 bases; bases outside gene matches: 12. CDR1 is MNHNS, CDR2 SASEGT, per germline. The CDR3 has 15 residues.

The J gene is TRBJ1-4, the V gene TRBV5-6; a possible D gene is TRBD1 (6 bases). Trimming shortened V by 7 bases and J by 5 bases, and 15 bases separated the two germline ends. The CDR3 extends over 14 amino acids. CDR1 and CDR2 (germline): SGHDT, YYEEEE. The CDR3: CASRKRGTNEKLFF. The DNA of the CDR3 is TGTGCCAGCCGCAAGAGGGGGACGAATGAAAAACTGTTTTTT.

This chain joins TRBV2 and TRBJ2-7, with D possibly matching TRBD2 (6 bases). V was cut by 8 bases and J by 0 bases, with 14 bases left in between. Germline CDR1 reads SNHLY; CDR2 reads FYNNEI. This CDR3 region has 14 residues. The CDR3: CASARTGSSYEQYF. The CDR3 DNA reads as TGTGCCAGCGCCAGGACCGGGAGCTCCTACGAGCAGTACTTC.